A single sample is the source of the 31 T cell receptor beta chains below, sequenced in a study of radiation and T cells in renal cell carcinoma. Libraries were prepared by immunoSEQ multiplex PCR; TCRdb keeps only in-frame clonotypes and omits some of them. The repertoire holds about 43,000 clones, with over 80% as singletons. The time point here: blood 4 weeks post-SBRT, at nephrectomy. Treatment of the sample: 15 Gy SBRT to primary tumor, nephrectomy 4 weeks later. The specimen was blood, collected from a patient whose treatment included radiotherapy and nephrectomy. These receptor sequences come from a woman in her sixties or seventies with renal cell carcinoma.

This clone has only one observation. This sequence joins TRBV15 and TRBJ1-1; D not resolved. The germline gives CDR1 LNHNV, CDR2 YYDKDF (reference sequence). Trimming cost V 0 bases and J 0 bases, with 8 bases left between them. This CDR3 is 15 amino acids long. The CDR3 sequence is CATSRDRIMNTEAFF. The CDR3 bases are TGTGCCACCAGCAGAGATCGGATAATGAACACTGAAGCTTTCTTT.

The chain is built from TRBV19 and TRBJ2-7; 7 bases are a match to TRBD1. Germline loops: CDR1 LNHDA, CDR2 SQIVND (reference sequence). The V and J ends lost 6 bases and 0 bases, in that order; junction bases with no gene match: 2. CDR3 size: 13 residues. This CDR3 is CASSDRVSYEQYF. CDR3 bases: TGTGCCAGTAGCGACAGGGTCTCCTACGAGCAGTACTTC.

The chain couples TRBV10-3 to TRBJ2-5; 9 bases are a match to TRBD1. Germline-derived CDR1 and CDR2 are ENHRY and SYGVKD. J lost 11 bases, V lost 5 bases, and 15 bases had no gene match. The CDR3 has 15 residues. The CDR3 nucleotides are TGTGCCATCAGTCCCGGGACAGGGAGGTTCTATGAGCAGTACTTC. It yields the protein CAISPGTGRFYEQYF.

The CDR3 here is CASSIGTGNNQPQHF. CDR3 nucleotides: TGTGCCAGTAGTATCGGGACAGGGAACAATCAGCCCCAGCATTTT. The chain is built from TRBV19 and TRBJ1-5, with 9 bases fitting TRBD1. Trimming cost V 3 bases and J 3 bases; bases outside gene matches: 3. The CDR3 extends over 15 amino acids. Germline CDR1 LNHDA, CDR2 SQIVND (reference sequence).

This chain connects TRBV7-2 to TRBJ1-5; possible D gene TRBD1, 6 bases. The V end lost 1 base, the J end lost 5 bases, and 18 bases lay between the germline ends. CDR1 and CDR2 from the germline V gene are SGHTA and FQGNSA. This CDR3 has 17 amino acids. The CDR3 region is CASSLVGGGMADQPQHF. The CDR3 region has the DNA TGTGCCAGCAGCTTAGTCGGGGGGGGCATGGCTGATCAGCCCCAGCATTTT.

The chain employs TRBV2 and TRBJ2-5, with D possibly TRBD1 on 5 matching bases. V was cut by 6 bases and J by 4 bases, with 15 bases left in between. The CDR3 loop spans 14 amino acids. Germline V lookup: CDR1 SNHLY, CDR2 FYNNEI. CDR3 amino acids: CASRSGNRRETQYF. In DNA, the CDR3 is TGTGCCAGCAGAAGTGGGAACAGGCGAGAGACCCAGTACTTC.

The chain combines TRBV27 with TRBJ2-7, with unresolved D. V lost 7 bases and J 3 bases, leaving 19 bases between the germline ends. The CDR3 is 15 residues long. CDR1 MNHEY and CDR2 SMNVEV come from the germline V gene (reference sequence). CDR3 bases: TGTGCCAGCAAAGTAGGTTCAGCCACCATCTACGAGCAGTACTTC. This sequence encodes CASKVGSATIYEQYF.

The chain joins TRBV27 to TRBJ1-1, with a weak D call TRBD1 (6 bases). Germline V gene sequence: CDR1 MNHEY, CDR2 SMNVEV (reference sequence). This CDR3 contains 14 residues. V was pared by 4 bases and J by 4 bases, with 13 bases between. The chain's CDR3 is CASSWYRDSTEAFF. In DNA, the CDR3 is TGTGCCAGCAGTTGGTACAGGGATAGCACTGAAGCTTTCTTT.

The rearrangement joins TRBV27 to TRBJ1-2; no clear D. The CDR3 covers 14 residues. Trimming stripped 5 bases from V and 0 bases from J, with 10 bases between. Germline assignment: CDR1 MNHEY and CDR2 SMNVEV (reference sequence). The CDR3 protein is CASSPRTPNYGYTF. In nucleotides, the CDR3 is TGTGCCAGCAGTCCGAGGACCCCTAACTATGGCTACACCTTC.

The V call is TRBV9, the J call TRBJ1-1; 9 nucleotides align to TRBD1. J was trimmed by 5 bases and V by 3 bases; bases with no gene match: 17. Germline V CDR1 and CDR2: SGDLS, YYNGEE. This CDR3 region has 18 residues. CDR3 sequence (DNA): TGTGCCAGCAGCGACCCCCGGGACAGGGATGTGAGCGTAACTGAAGCTTTCTTT. Translating it yields CASSDPRDRDVSVTEAFF.

This sequence joins TRBV10-3 and TRBJ2-7; weak D call: TRBD1 (6 bases). Germline CDR1 reads ENHRY; CDR2 reads SYGVKD. The length of the CDR3 is 16 residues. Trimming cost V 3 bases and J 1 base, with 16 bases left between them. This CDR3 is CAISESGGRGSYEQYF. DNA of the CDR3: TGTGCCATCAGTGAAAGTGGGGGTAGGGGGTCCTACGAGCAGTACTTC.

The chain carries TRBV10-2 and TRBJ2-1; 8 bases are a match to TRBD1. The V and J ends lost 7 bases and 7 bases, in that order; junction bases with no gene match: 15. Germline V CDR1 and CDR2: WSHSY, SAAADI. The CDR3 consists of 16 residues. The CDR3 region is CASTSGQGQRWNEQFF. The CDR3 region has the DNA TGCGCCAGCACCTCCGGACAGGGACAACGGTGGAATGAGCAGTTCTTC.

V usage is TRBV10-3 and J usage is TRBJ2-1, with D perhaps matching TRBD1 (5 bases). CDR3 size: 13 residues. V was pared by 4 bases and J by 5 bases, with 9 bases between. Germline V gene sequence: CDR1 ENHRY, CDR2 SYGVKD. CDR3 amino acids: CAISASGHNEQFF. As DNA, the CDR3 is TGTGCCATCAGTGCTTCAGGGCACAATGAGCAGTTCTTC.

This clone was observed a handful of times. The chain links TRBV27 to TRBJ2-5, with D unclear. V was shortened by 2 bases and J by 2 bases, with 12 bases between the two germline ends. Germline V gene data show CDR1 as MNHEY and CDR2 as SMNVEV (reference sequence). CDR3 length: 15 residues. In DNA form, the CDR3 reads TGTGCCAGCAGTTTACGTAGCCAATTTCAAGAGACCCAGTACTTC. Residues: CASSLRSQFQETQYF.

V usage is TRBV6-5 and J usage is TRBJ1-3; D may be TRBD1 (5 bases). V gave up 1 base and J gave up 1 base, with 8 bases separating them. The CDR3 sequence is 15 residues long. Germline V CDR1 and CDR2: MNHEY, SVGAGI. CDR3 residues: CASSYLGRSGNTIYF. For the CDR3, the DNA is TGTGCCAGCAGTTACTTGGGACGTTCTGGAAACACCATATATTTT.

This chain uses TRBV6-1 with TRBJ2-1, with D possibly being TRBD2 (5 bases). CDR3 length equals 14 residues. Germline CDR1 and CDR2: MNHNS and SASEGT. The V and J ends lost 2 bases and 7 bases respectively, with 12 bases between them. In DNA form, the CDR3 reads TGTGCCAGCAGTGAATTCGGGGTAGAGAATGAGCAGTTCTTC. Its protein product is CASSEFGVENEQFF.

This chain joins TRBV19 and TRBJ1-5; D not resolved. Germline CDR1 and CDR2: LNHDA and SQIVND (reference sequence). This CDR3 spans 15 amino acids. With 6 bases removed from V and 4 bases from J, the gap between germline ends came to 16 bases. The CDR3 sequence: CASRPPRRTNQPQHF. The CDR3 DNA reads as TGTGCCAGTAGGCCACCCCGACGGACGAATCAGCCCCAGCATTTT.

V and J are TRBV10-1 and TRBJ2-7; D may match TRBD1 or TRBD2 (6 bases each). Germline V lookup: CDR1 WNHNN, CDR2 SYGVQD (reference sequence). The CDR3 is 15 amino acids. V was pared by 2 bases and J by 3 bases, with 14 bases between. CDR3 in DNA: TGCGCCAGCAGTGAGGGACAGCCCGGGAGCTACGAGCAGTACTTC. It is translated as CASSEGQPGSYEQYF.

J is TRBJ2-5 and V is TRBV9; 7 bases match TRBD2. Germline loops: CDR1 SGDLS, CDR2 YYNGEE. V dropped 6 bases and J dropped 7; count of bases not matched to a gene: 6. This CDR3 comprises 12 residues. The CDR3 spells CASKGREGTQYF. The CDR3 DNA follows: TGTGCCAGCAAGGGCAGGGAGGGGACCCAGTACTTC.

This clone has only one observation. The chain combines TRBV10-3 with TRBJ2-1, with TRBD2 as a possible D gene (5 bases). The germline V gene has CDR1 ENHRY and CDR2 SYGVKD. Trimming took 2 bases from V and 0 from J, leaving 11 bases between them. There are 16 residues in the CDR3. In DNA form, the CDR3 reads TGTGCCATCAGTGAGAGCGGATTTAACTCCTACAATGAGCAGTTCTTC. Translated: CAISESGFNSYNEQFF.

The V call is TRBV5-1, the J call TRBJ2-3; D is possibly TRBD2 (7 bases). Trimming shortened V by 3 bases and J by 7 bases, and 24 bases separated the two germline ends. The CDR3 extends over 17 amino acids. Per the germline V gene, CDR1 is SGHRS and CDR2 is YFSETQ. This chain's CDR3 is CASSSRLAAGVLHTQYF. CDR3 sequence (DNA): TGCGCCAGCAGCTCCCGGCTAGCGGCAGGGGTTTTACATACGCAGTATTTT.

The CDR3, as DNA: TGTGCCAGCAGTTTCGCAGAATTCTCGTCTGAGCAGTTCTTC. Translated: CASSFAEFSSEQFF. The chain carries TRBV27 and TRBJ2-1; D unclear. The germline CDR1 and CDR2 sequences are MNHEY and SMNVEV (reference sequence). The CDR3 runs 14 residues. V lost 3 bases and J 9 bases, leaving 15 bases between the germline ends.

V usage is TRBV9 and J usage is TRBJ2-2, with TRBD1 identical over 9 bases. The germline CDR1 and CDR2 sequences are SGDLS and YYNGEE. The junction had 3 bases not matched to a gene; V was cut back by 3 bases and J by 6 bases. This CDR3 comprises 14 residues. In DNA form, the CDR3 reads TGTGCCAGCAGCGCAAGGACAGGGGCCGGGGAGCTGTTTTTT. Translated: CASSARTGAGELFF. The complete variable domain, with remaining parts taken from reference TRBV9 and TRBJ2-2, reads DSGVTQTPKHLITATGQRVTLRCSPRSGDLSVYWYQQSLDQGLQFLIQYYNGEERAKGNILERFSAQQFPDLHSELNLSSLELGDSALYFCASSARTGAGELFFGEGSRLTVL.

The chain recombines TRBV4-2 with TRBJ1-5, with D tentatively TRBD1 (5 bases). The CDR3 length is 15 residues. Trimming took off 2 bases at V and 6 bases at J, with 14 bases between the two ends. Germline V gene sequence: CDR1 LGHNA, CDR2 YNFKEQ. CDR3 protein: CASSQSYRFTQPQHF. CDR3 nucleotides: TGTGCCAGCAGCCAAAGCTACAGGTTTACTCAGCCCCAGCATTTT.

The V call is TRBV7-2, the J call TRBJ2-1, with D unresolved. The V and J ends lost 1 base and 8 bases respectively, with 9 bases between them. The germline gives CDR1 SGHTA, CDR2 FQGNSA. This CDR3 is built from 13 residues. The CDR3, as DNA: TGTGCCAGCAGCTTAGGCCCGGATCATGAGCAGTTCTTC. Its protein product is CASSLGPDHEQFF. Full variable domain (remainder filled in from reference TRBV7-2 and TRBJ2-1): GAGVSQSPSNKVTEKGKDVELRCDPISGHTALYWYRQSLGQGLEFLIYFQGNSAPDKSGLPSDRFSAERTGGSVSTLTIQRTQQEDSAVYLCASSLGPDHEQFFGPGTRLTVL.

The V and J genes are TRBV15 and TRBJ1-2; TRBD1 is a possible D gene (5 bases). The CDR3 covers 16 residues. Germline CDR1 and CDR2: LNHNV and YYDKDF (reference sequence). Trimming removed 2 bases at V and 3 bases at J, with 16 bases between. The CDR3 DNA sequence: TGTGCCACCAGCAGAAAGGGCAGGGCAAACTACTATGGCTACACCTTC. Protein: CATSRKGRANYYGYTF.

V gene TRBV19 combines with J gene TRBJ2-6, with D maybe TRBD1 (8 bases). V lost 6 bases, J lost 3 bases, and 36 bases lay in between. The CDR3 has 23 amino acids. Looked up from germline, CDR1 is LNHDA and CDR2 is SQIVND (reference sequence). CDR3 nucleotides: TGTGCCAGTAGCACTGGGACAGGATGGGGTTTCGGGGGGAGTAGTGGTGGGGCCAACGTCCTGACTTTC. Protein: CASSTGTGWGFGGSSGGANVLTF.

J is TRBJ1-6 and V is TRBV19, with 7 bases that match TRBD1. Germline trimming cut 6 bases from V and 8 bases from J; bases unmatched to any gene: 1. This CDR3 spans 12 amino acids. Germline values: CDR1 LNHDA, CDR2 SQIVND (reference sequence). The CDR3 bases are TGTGCCAGTAGCAGGGGGGATTCACCCCTCCACTTT. As protein: CASSRGDSPLHF.

The chain recombines TRBV6-1 with TRBJ1-1; D gene unclear. Trimming removed 6 bases at V and 5 bases at J, with 7 bases between. Germline V gene data show CDR1 as MNHNS and CDR2 as SASEGT. This CDR3 contains 11 residues. CDR3 residues: CASRVVTEAFF. CDR3 coding DNA: TGTGCCAGCAGGGTTGTGACTGAAGCTTTCTTT.

Concerning this clone itself: Other DNA sequences in this sample translate to the same CDR3. The rearrangement links TRBV30 to TRBJ1-1; the D is unclear. Germline CDR1 and CDR2: GTSNPN and SVGIG (reference sequence). The V gene lost 0 bases and the J gene lost 5 bases, with 4 bases spanning the gap. The CDR3 length is 11 residues. The CDR3 region has the DNA TGTGCCTGGAGTGTGGGTACTGAAGCTTTCTTT. Amino acid sequence: CAWSVGTEAFF.

The V and J genes are TRBV29-1 and TRBJ1-2; 9 positions agree with TRBD1. This CDR3 has 11 amino acids. The V and J ends lost 6 bases and 6 bases, in that order; junction bases with no gene match: 2. Germline V gene sequence: CDR1 SQVTM, CDR2 ANQGSEA. The CDR3, as DNA: TGCAGCGTCTGGACAGGGGATGGCTACACCTTC. It yields the protein CSVWTGDGYTF.